A selection of T cell receptor beta chains follows, all from one sample in a study of T-cell memory formation after mild COVID-19. Each CDR3 protein gets one entry after TCRdb re-called the 5' RACE reads with MiXCR. Of 250,000 to 300,000 distinct CDR3 sequences in the sample, around 15% were seen once. The sequenced sample was PBMCs or a T cell subset sorted from them (not recorded which). These receptors were collected from a man between 18 and 35 years old who had mild COVID-19 (a few samples of this study predate the infection). Cell type and time point are not known. Each CDR3 is given with its conserved first and last residue.

J gene | V gene | CDR3 protein
TRBJ2-2 | TRBV7-9 | CASSIRQGPTGELFF
TRBJ2-1 | TRBV5-4 | CASSLQRDEQFF
TRBJ1-4 | TRBV7-6 | CASSPPGATNEKLFF
TRBJ1-3 | TRBV10-3 | CAISESRGSGNTIYF
TRBJ1-5 | TRBV28 | CASSLSTGANQPQHF
TRBJ1-1 | TRBV5-1 | CASSPWGRGDTEAFF
TRBJ2-5 | TRBV18 | CASSRLLVLGQETQYF
TRBJ2-1 | TRBV7-8 | CASSFLSGGAAYEQFF
TRBJ2-3 | TRBV6-2/TRBV6-3 | CASTPGLGASTDTQYF
TRBJ2-2 | TRBV9 | CASSVAGWGQNTGELFF
TRBJ1-1 | TRBV7-9 | CASSHGISAEAFF
TRBJ2-1 | TRBV29-1 | CSVDRGVNEQFF
TRBJ2-6 | TRBV5-5 | CASSLADGPPLNSGANVLTF
TRBJ2-2 | TRBV3-1 | CASSQDLWVWAGELFF
TRBJ2-1 | TRBV7-3 | CASSSWTSGGEQFF
TRBJ2-1 | TRBV25-1 | CASSDPTSGDNEQFF
TRBJ2-2 | TRBV6-2/TRBV6-3 | CASSYSGTLNTGELFF
TRBJ2-7 | TRBV10-3 | CAISEFRDRSSYEQYF